One and the same sample provided the 16 T cell receptor beta chains below, sequenced in a study of T cells after yellow fever vaccination. TCRdb re-called the 5' RACE reads with MiXCR, one entry per CDR3 protein. The sample consists of approximately 300,000 distinct CDR3 sequences, 9.5% to 12% of them appearing once. Material: CD4+ T cells sorted from PBMCs, obtained 45 days after the yellow fever booster vaccination. These receptors originate from a young man who received the YFV17D yellow fever vaccine.

CDR3 in amino acids: CASRMTGANVLTF. CDR3 nucleotides: TGTGCCAGCCGAATGACAGGGGCCAACGTCCTGACTTTC. This chain uses TRBV7-3 with TRBJ2-6; the D is unclear. Trimming removed 8 bases at V and 4 bases at J, with 9 bases between. This CDR3 contains 13 residues. CDR1 and CDR2 (germline): SGHTA, FQGTGA.

The V gene is TRBV7-6, the J gene TRBJ1-1; a possible D gene is TRBD1 (5 bases). Trimming cost V 5 bases and J 5 bases, with 18 bases left between them. Germline V gene sequence: CDR1 SGHVS, CDR2 FNYEAQ. This CDR3 region has 15 residues. CDR3 protein: CASSKKWQRGTEAFF. In DNA form, the CDR3 reads TGTGCCAGCAGCAAGAAGTGGCAGCGGGGGACTGAAGCTTTCTTT.

This rearrangement joins TRBV24-1 to TRBJ1-5, with D maybe TRBD1 (5 bases). Germline CDR1 is KGHDR and CDR2 is SFDVKD. V was pared by 6 bases and J by 6 bases, with 11 bases between. The CDR3 contains 13 residues. The CDR3 protein is CATSPGAAQPQHF. In DNA form, the CDR3 reads TGTGCCACCAGTCCTGGGGCGGCTCAGCCCCAGCATTTT.

The chain carries TRBV7-9 and TRBJ2-3; tentatively, D is TRBD2 (7 bases). The CDR3 contains 12 residues. The germline V gene has CDR1 SEHNR and CDR2 FQNEAQ (reference sequence). The V gene lost 11 bases and the J gene lost 5 bases, with 14 bases spanning the gap. CDR3 protein: CAAGGTRDTQYF. CDR3 in DNA: TGTGCCGCCGGGGGGACACGAGATACGCAGTATTTT. Together with reference TRBV7-9 and TRBJ2-3, the CDR3 gives the full variable domain: DTGVSQNPRHKITKRGQNVTFRCDPISEHNRLYWYRQTLGQGPEFLTYFQNEAQLEKSRLLSDRFSAERPKGSFSTLEIQRTEQGDSAMYLCAAGGTRDTQYFGPGTRLTVL.

This clonotype was observed at least ten times. This chain connects TRBV5-3 to TRBJ2-7, with D uncertain. TRBV5-3 is classed as an ORF, of uncertain function. The CDR3 runs to 12 residues. Trimming shortened V by 4 bases and J by 0 bases, and 5 bases separated the two germline ends. CDR3 protein: CARSLHSYEQYV. DNA for the CDR3: TGTGCCAGAAGCCTTCACTCCTACGAGCAGTACGTC.

This clonotype was observed a few times. The CDR3 spells CASNRPGAYNEQFF. The CDR3 bases are TGTGCCAGCAATCGCCCGGGGGCCTACAATGAGCAGTTCTTC. The V gene is TRBV12-3 or TRBV12-4, the J gene TRBJ2-1, with D possibly TRBD2 on 6 matching bases. The CDR3 totals 14 residues. Between the trimmed V and J ends, which lost 7 bases and 2 bases, there was a span of 12 bases.

The CDR3 sequence: CASSWGLAGTSGANVLTF. The DNA of the CDR3 is TGCGCCAGCAGCTGGGGACTAGCGGGGACCTCTGGGGCCAACGTCCTGACTTTC. This chain links TRBV5-1 with TRBJ2-6, with 13 bases aligning to TRBD2. In germline, CDR1 is SGHRS, CDR2 YFSETQ. The CDR3 has 18 residues. V shed 3 bases, J shed 0 bases, and the junction held 3 bases outside the gene matches.

The CDR3 is CASSQLIRGRENIQYF. The DNA for the CDR3 is TGCGCCAGCAGTCAATTAATAAGGGGACGAGAAAACATTCAGTACTTC. V and J are TRBV23-1 and TRBJ2-4, with D possibly being TRBD1 or TRBD2 (5 bases each). TRBV23-1 is an ORF, with its function uncertain. The germline V and J ends were trimmed by 1 base and 5 bases, with 15 bases remaining between them. CDR3 length: 16 residues.

This clonotype was observed at least ten times. V and J are TRBV4-1 and TRBJ1-1; maybe TRBD1 (5 bases). This CDR3 region has 16 residues. In germline, CDR1 is MGHRA, CDR2 YSYEKL. Trimming cost V 0 bases and J 2 bases, with 13 bases left between them. The CDR3 sequence: CASSQDPGHTNTEAFF. Here the CDR3 DNA reads TGCGCCAGCAGCCAAGACCCTGGACACACAAACACTGAAGCTTTCTTT.

This clonotype was picked up a small number of times. The chain couples TRBV5-1 to TRBJ1-5; D is uncertain. The germline V gene has CDR1 SGHRS and CDR2 YFSETQ. This CDR3 is 14 amino acids long. Trimming stripped 0 bases from V and 4 bases from J, with 8 bases between. Here the CDR3 DNA reads TGCGCCAGCAGCTTGGGGTACGTGAATCAGCCCCAGCATTTT. This translates into CASSLGYVNQPQHF.

The rearrangement links TRBV29-1 to TRBJ1-3; D gene ambiguous. V was clipped by 7 bases and J by 1 base, with 8 bases between them. There are 12 residues in the CDR3. CDR1 is SQVTM and CDR2 is ANQGSEA in the germline V gene. Here the CDR3 DNA reads TGCAGCGCCGGGCCATCTGGAAACACCATATATTTT. It translates to CSAGPSGNTIYF.

This clonotype was counted only a few times. The chain recombines TRBV4-2 with TRBJ2-3; maybe TRBD1 (5 bases). The CDR3 loop spans 18 amino acids. V gave up 1 base and J gave up 2 bases, with 19 bases separating them. CDR1 and CDR2 (germline): LGHNA, YNFKEQ. As DNA, the CDR3 is TGTGCCAGCAGCCAAGGAAAAGGGGCGGCGGAGTCCACAGATACGCAGTATTTT. Translated, it gives CASSQGKGAAESTDTQYF.

This clonotype was seen repeatedly, ten times or more. The V and J genes are TRBV6-2 or TRBV6-3 and TRBJ2-4; D tentatively fits TRBD1 or TRBD2 (5 bases each). The CDR3 extends over 13 amino acids. The germline CDR1 and CDR2 sequences are MNHEY and SVGEGT. V shed 6 bases and J shed 1 base, with 7 bases lying between them. DNA of the CDR3: TGTGCCAGCAGAGGGACGGCCAAAAACATTCAGTACTTC. Translation gives CASRGTAKNIQYF.

There are many counts of this clonotype. The chain combines TRBV29-1 with TRBJ2-5; 9 nucleotides match TRBD2. Germline loops: CDR1 SQVTM, CDR2 ANQGSEA. The CDR3 is made up of 13 amino acids. V lost 4 bases and J lost 4; bases outside the gene matches: 4. CDR3 loop: CSVGSLAGETQYF. The CDR3 DNA follows: TGCAGCGTTGGGTCACTAGCGGGAGAGACCCAGTACTTC.

The chain recombines TRBV5-1 with TRBJ2-3; no clear D gene. This CDR3 contains 15 residues. V lost 4 bases and J lost 3, with 15 bases in between. Germline V gives CDR1 SGHRS, CDR2 YFSETQ. The CDR3, as DNA: TGCGCCAGCAGCCGAACCCGGGCCGAGACAGATACGCAGTATTTT. It translates to CASSRTRAETDTQYF.

This clonotype has more than one count but fewer than ten. The rearrangement links TRBV5-1 to TRBJ1-1; D uncertain. This CDR3 spans 13 amino acids. Germline-derived CDR1 and CDR2 are SGHRS and YFSETQ. V lost 4 bases to trimming and J lost 6 bases, with 13 bases between them. The CDR3 loop reads CASSDRGYAEAFF. CDR3 bases: TGCGCCAGCAGCGATCGGGGATACGCTGAAGCTTTCTTT.